This TCR beta chain was recovered during a study of shared clonotypes between healthy human individuals. Study-level information: A couple of women and three men aged 18 to 49 made up the donors. Notes on the study in general: Limitation of the genetic and exposure-history diversity represented came from the few donors. Estimated richness was generally greater in naive than memory subsets.

V lost 0 bases and J lost 6, with 10 bases in between. The CDR3 runs to 13 residues. CDR1 and CDR2 (germline): GTSNPN, SVGIG (reference sequence). For this clone: As yet, its antigen is unknown.

Some 30,000 T cell genomes, or 200 to 250 ng DNA, went into the sorted-subset replicate PCRs. Sequencing used immunoSEQ multiplex PCR; TCRdb keeps in-frame clones, though not all of them. The table includes 850,000 to 1,200,000 clones, around four fifths detected once. The sample taken for sequencing was memory CD4+ T cells sorted from blood. Sample subset: CD45RA-negative fraction. The chain couples TRBV30 to TRBJ2-3, with D hard to call. The receptor was isolated from a man in his late teens or twenties in good health. The CDR3 DNA sequence: TGTGCCTGGAGTGTACTTGTCGTGGATACGCAGTATTTT. It codes for CAWSVLVVDTQYF.